Shown below are 15 T cell receptor beta chains from a single sample sequenced in a study of T cells after posttransplantation cyclophosphamide. Measured with immunoSEQ multiplex PCR; TCRdb has only the in-frame clones, and not every one. The top ten clones hold 0.13% of a sample with around 23,000 clones, roughly 98% of them seen once. The source material was naive CD8+ T cells sorted from PBMCs. The receptors originated from a middle-aged man in good health, CMV-negative, and a related stem cell transplant donor.

Written as DNA, the CDR3 is TGTGCCAGCAGTTATACGGGGAATGAGCAGTTCTTC. Protein: CASSYTGNEQFF. The gene calls are TRBV6-5 and TRBJ2-1; the D gene is possibly TRBD2 (5 bases). Trimming took off 3 bases at V and 7 bases at J, with 7 bases between the two ends. This CDR3 comprises 12 residues. Per the germline V gene, CDR1 is MNHEY and CDR2 is SVGAGI.

The count of this clone is one. The chain carries TRBV27 and TRBJ2-1, with D possibly matching TRBD1 (6 bases). The CDR3 contains 13 residues. V dropped 0 bases and J dropped 7 bases, with 7 bases sitting between them. Germline V gives CDR1 MNHEY, CDR2 SMNVEV (reference sequence). This CDR3 reads CASSLSGGNEQFF. The CDR3 DNA sequence: TGTGCCAGCAGTTTATCAGGGGGTAATGAGCAGTTCTTC.

The genes are TRBV7-8 and TRBJ2-7; 7 bases agree with TRBD1. The V segment lost 4 bases and the J segment 6 bases; nucleotides outside the gene matches: 6. The germline gives CDR1 SGHVS, CDR2 FQNEAQ. This CDR3 comprises 13 residues. CDR3 bases: TGTGCCAGCAGCTCAGGGGGAGAGGGCGAGCAGTACTTC. This gives the protein CASSSGGEGEQYF.

The chain employs TRBV6-1 and TRBJ2-7, with 8 bases identical to TRBD1. Germline V lookup: CDR1 MNHNS, CDR2 SASEGT. The length of the CDR3 is 14 residues. Losses at the gene ends were 10 bases for V and 1 base for J; bases not matched to a gene: 9. The CDR3 DNA follows: TGTGCCATCGAAGAGACAGGGGCTTCCTACGAGCAGTACTTC. It codes for CAIEETGASYEQYF.

V usage is TRBV2 and J usage is TRBJ2-7, with 9 positions matching TRBD2. CDR1 SNHLY and CDR2 FYNNEI come from the germline V gene. J gave up 4 bases and V 6 bases, and 10 bases lay outside the gene matches. The CDR3 runs to 15 residues. The CDR3 reads CASRIGSGRQYEQYF. The CDR3 DNA is TGTGCCAGCAGGATAGGTAGCGGGAGACAATACGAGCAGTACTTC.

The V gene is TRBV27, the J gene TRBJ1-1, with 9 bases lining up with TRBD1. This CDR3 has 14 amino acids. CDR1 is MNHEY and CDR2 is SMNVEV in the germline V gene (reference sequence). Trimming took 7 bases from V and 1 from J; bases not matched to a gene: 4. The CDR3, as DNA: TGTGCCAGCACCCGGGACAGGGAGAACACTGAAGCTTTCTTT. Its translation is CASTRDRENTEAFF.

The rearrangement links TRBV6-5 to TRBJ1-1, with 10 bases matching TRBD1. The CDR3 runs 13 residues. V was clipped by 2 bases and J by 12 bases; unmatched bases: 6. Germline CDR1 reads MNHEY; CDR2 reads SVGAGI. CDR3 residues: CASSYGTGVDSFF. The CDR3 bases are TGTGCCAGCAGTTACGGGACAGGGGTGGACTCTTTCTTT.

The rearrangement uses TRBV5-4 and TRBJ2-5; TRBD1 agrees at 8 bases. The J call could be wrong; TRBJ2-7 is a better fit for the DNA end. Germline V gene sequence: CDR1 SGHNT, CDR2 YYREEE (reference sequence). CDR3 size: 14 residues. Here the CDR3 reads CASSQGQGSYEQYF. The CDR3 nucleotides read TGTGCCAGCAGCCAAGGACAGGGTTCCTACGAGCAGTACTTC.

The chain links TRBV10-3 to TRBJ2-5; 9 bases map to TRBD2. The CDR3 sequence is 19 residues long. CDR1 is ENHRY, CDR2 SYGVKD, per germline. The J segment lost 0 bases and the V segment lost 2 bases, leaving 13 bases of the junction unmatched. CDR3 in amino acids: CAISETHSYVAGDQETQYF. For the CDR3, the DNA is TGTGCCATCAGTGAGACTCACAGTTATGTAGCGGGAGACCAAGAGACCCAGTACTTC.

The chain has TRBV5-6 and TRBJ2-1; TRBD2 matches at 10 bases. V was clipped by 1 base and J by 3 bases; unmatched bases: 4. CDR3 length: 16 amino acids. CDR1 SGHDT and CDR2 YYEEEE come from the germline V gene. Here the CDR3 reads CASSLTLAGDYNEQFF. The CDR3 DNA is TGTGCCAGCAGCTTGACCCTAGCGGGAGACTACAATGAGCAGTTCTTC.

The gene calls are TRBV6-5 and TRBJ2-1; a possible D gene is TRBD2 (5 bases). The CDR3 covers 12 residues. V lost 6 bases and J 7 bases, leaving 10 bases between the germline ends. CDR1 and CDR2 from the germline V gene are MNHEY and SVGAGI. The CDR3 protein is CASRPSGNEQFF. The CDR3 bases are TGTGCCAGCAGACCGAGCGGTAATGAGCAGTTCTTC.

V gene TRBV5-4 combines with J gene TRBJ2-1, with 14 bases lining up with TRBD2. The germline CDR1 and CDR2 sequences are SGHNT and YYREEE (reference sequence). V lost 0 bases, J lost 15 bases, and 5 bases stayed unmatched. The CDR3 is 14 amino acids. The CDR3 DNA follows: TGTGCCAGCAGCTTGGGGACTAGCGGGAGGAGCAGGTTCTTC. Its translation: CASSLGTSGRSRFF.

The chain carries TRBV11-2 and TRBJ1-1; D gene unclear. The V end was cut by 3 bases, the J end by 0 bases, with 20 bases between. Germline V gene lookup returns CDR1 SGHAT and CDR2 FQNNGV. The CDR3 totals 18 residues. CDR3 DNA: TGTGCCAGCAGCTTCAGCATGGCTGACGGAGGACTGAACACTGAAGCTTTCTTT. Its protein is CASSFSMADGGLNTEAFF.

This clone was counted once. The chain combines TRBV11-2 with TRBJ2-1; the match to TRBD2 covers 8 bases. The J segment lost 5 bases and the V segment lost 3 bases, leaving 6 bases of the junction unmatched. CDR3 length equals 15 residues. Germline V gene sequence: CDR1 SGHAT, CDR2 FQNNGV. For the CDR3, the DNA is TGTGCCAGCAGCTTTACCCTAGCGGGTCACAATGAGCAGTTCTTC. It codes for CASSFTLAGHNEQFF.

The chain has TRBV4-1 and TRBJ2-7; 13 bases match TRBD2. CDR1 is MGHRA and CDR2 is YSYEKL in the germline V gene. This CDR3 spans 16 amino acids. V shed 1 base and J 3 bases; nucleotides not matched to a gene: 3. In DNA form, the CDR3 reads TGCGCCAGCAGCCAAGCACTAGCGGGAGGGAGCTACGAGCAGTACTTC. It specifies CASSQALAGGSYEQYF.